These 24 T cell receptor beta chains were all obtained from the same sample, sequenced in a study of blood T cell repertoires in COVID-19. Measured with immunoSEQ multiplex PCR; TCRdb has only the in-frame clones, and not every one. Here the sample spans about 74,000 clones, about 91% being singletons. The material sequenced was peripheral blood. These receptors were taken from a woman aged 80 or over with active or convalescent COVID-19.

This clone came up once. The V and J genes are TRBV5-1 and TRBJ2-1, with 7 bases lining up with TRBD2. V gave up 0 bases and J gave up 9 bases; unmatched junction bases: 6. The CDR3 runs 14 residues. The germline V gene has CDR1 SGHRS and CDR2 YFSETQ. The chain's CDR3 is CASSLEGGSGEQFF. DNA of the CDR3: TGCGCCAGCAGCTTGGAGGGCGGGAGTGGTGAGCAGTTCTTC.

This chain joins TRBV18 and TRBJ2-7, with 9 bases lining up with TRBD2. The CDR3 extends over 16 amino acids. In germline, CDR1 is KGHSH, CDR2 LQKENI. With V trimmed by 2 bases and J by 3 bases, 8 bases remained unmatched. The CDR3 reads CASSPSAGLANYEQYF. For the CDR3, the DNA is TGTGCCAGCTCACCAAGCGCGGGACTAGCCAACTACGAGCAGTACTTC.

The rearrangement uses TRBV3-1 (or the pseudogene TRBV3-2) and TRBJ2-3; perhaps TRBD2 as D (6 bases). This CDR3 contains 17 residues. Germline CDR1 and CDR2: LGHDT and YNNKEL (reference sequence). V lost 2 bases to trimming and J lost 3 bases, with 18 bases between them. CDR3 DNA: TGTGCCAGCAGCCAAATCTACGGCGGGGATGGGACAGATACGCAGTATTTT. Encoded protein: CASSQIYGGDGTDTQYF.

This rearrangement joins TRBV5-6 to TRBJ2-5, with TRBD2 matching 9 bases. Germline V gene lookup returns CDR1 SGHDT and CDR2 YYEEEE. CDR3 size: 16 residues. Trimming removed 6 bases from V and 2 bases from J; junction bases left unmatched: 11. CDR3 nucleotides: TGTGCCAGCACCATGACTAGCGGAGCCTTTCAAGAGACCCAGTACTTC. This codes for CASTMTSGAFQETQYF. The whole variable domain, filled in from reference TRBV5-6 and TRBJ2-5, reads DAGVTQSPTHLIKTRGQQVTLRCSPKSGHDTVSWYQQALGQGPQFIFQYYEEEERQRGNFPDRFSGHQFPNYSSELNVNALLLGDSALYLCASTMTSGAFQETQYFGPGTRLLVL.

The genes are TRBV7-9 and TRBJ1-1; TRBD1 matches 8 bases. The V gene end was trimmed by 5 bases and the J gene end by 5 bases; junction bases not matched to a gene: 7. The CDR3 length is 14 residues. Germline V gene lookup returns CDR1 SEHNR and CDR2 FQNEAQ (reference sequence). The CDR3 DNA reads TGTGCCAGCAGCCCCTACAGGGGGAATACTGAAGCTTTCTTT. Protein product: CASSPYRGNTEAFF.

This chain connects TRBV10-3 to TRBJ2-5; 10 positions match TRBD1. The CDR3 is made up of 17 amino acids. From germline, CDR1 is ENHRY and CDR2 SYGVKD. Unmatched junction bases numbered 9, after V lost 0 bases and J lost 5 bases. CDR3 region: CAISESRDRGIMETQYF. The CDR3 DNA is TGTGCCATCAGTGAGTCTCGGGACAGGGGTATAATGGAGACCCAGTACTTC.

The rearrangement links TRBV2 to TRBJ2-5; 7 bases map to TRBD1. This CDR3 has 14 amino acids. CDR1 is SNHLY, CDR2 FYNNEI, per germline. V was clipped by 8 bases and J by 3 bases; unmatched bases: 9. The CDR3: CASGPGTAEETQYF. As DNA, the CDR3 is TGTGCCAGCGGCCCCGGGACAGCGGAAGAGACCCAGTACTTC.

The rearrangement joins TRBV12-3 or TRBV12-4 to TRBJ1-2, with D tentatively TRBD1 (6 bases). The CDR3 totals 12 residues. V was clipped by 5 bases and J by 3 bases, with 7 bases between them. The chain's CDR3 is CASSRQDYGYTF. CDR3 nucleotides: TGTGCCAGCAGTCGACAGGACTATGGCTACACCTTC.

This rearrangement joins TRBV20-1 to TRBJ2-5; D call uncertain. V shed 3 bases and J shed 5 bases, with 7 bases lying between them. Germline loops: CDR1 DFQATT, CDR2 SNEGSKA (reference sequence). The CDR3 is 11 residues long. The CDR3, as DNA: TGCAGTGCTAGGAGAGTCGAGACCCAGTACTTC. Residues: CSARRVETQYF.

This clone was detected only once. The rearrangement links TRBV6-2 or TRBV6-3 to TRBJ1-5; D is undetermined. CDR3 length: 16 amino acids. With 0 bases removed from V and 3 bases from J, the gap between germline ends came to 12 bases. Germline loops: CDR1 MNHEY, CDR2 SVGEGT. The CDR3: CASSYSKYGVNQPQHF. The CDR3 nucleotides are TGTGCCAGCAGTTACTCAAAGTACGGGGTCAATCAGCCCCAGCATTTT.

The rearrangement links TRBV19 to TRBJ2-3, with TRBD2 as a possible D gene (6 bases). Germline CDR1 and CDR2: LNHDA and SQIVND (reference sequence). V lost 5 bases and J 6 bases, leaving 18 bases between the germline ends. CDR3 length: 15 residues. CDR3 in DNA: TGTGCCAGTAGTGTAGGGACCCTGGGAGGTGATACGCAGTATTTT. Encoded protein: CASSVGTLGGDTQYF.

The J gene is TRBJ1-2, the V gene TRBV19, with 9 bases identical to TRBD1. Germline CDR1 reads LNHDA; CDR2 reads SQIVND (reference sequence). There are 15 residues in the CDR3. Trimming removed 8 bases from V and 7 bases from J; junction bases left unmatched: 14. The CDR3 sequence is CASLGQGRGSGGYTF. The CDR3 DNA reads as TGTGCCAGTTTGGGACAGGGACGAGGGAGTGGTGGCTACACCTTC.

The chain recombines TRBV2 with TRBJ2-7; 10 bases map to TRBD1. Trimming at V came to 6 bases and at J to 6 bases, leaving 5 bases not matched to a gene. CDR3 length equals 13 residues. Germline lookup yields CDR1 SNHLY and CDR2 FYNNEI. CDR3 amino acids: CASSWDRGGEQYF. CDR3 nucleotides: TGTGCCAGCAGCTGGGACAGGGGTGGCGAGCAGTACTTC.

The gene calls are TRBV19 and TRBJ1-1, with TRBD1 as a possible D gene (6 bases). Deletions cut 4 bases from V and 5 bases from J, with 11 bases between. The CDR3 has 13 amino acids. Germline lookup yields CDR1 LNHDA and CDR2 SQIVND (reference sequence). CDR3 region: CASSTHRATEAFF. The CDR3 DNA follows: TGTGCCAGTAGTACACACAGGGCAACTGAAGCTTTCTTT.

The chain employs TRBV5-1 and TRBJ2-4; 8 nucleotides align to TRBD1. V shed 5 bases and J 5 bases; nucleotides not matched to a gene: 9. Germline V gene data show CDR1 as SGHRS and CDR2 as YFSETQ. The CDR3 covers 15 residues. The chain's CDR3 is CASSEQPGQENIQYF. CDR3 coding DNA: TGCGCCAGCAGTGAACAACCGGGACAGGAAAACATTCAGTACTTC.

This chain connects TRBV7-2 to TRBJ2-7; TRBD1 matches 7 bases. This CDR3 contains 15 residues. Germline-derived CDR1 and CDR2 are SGHTA and FQGNSA. J was trimmed by 0 bases and V by 5 bases; bases with no gene match: 7. CDR3 sequence (DNA): TGTGCCAGCAGCCTGACAGGGACAAGCTCCTACGAGCAGTACTTC. Translation: CASSLTGTSSYEQYF.

This clone was picked up one time. This sequence joins TRBV21-1 and TRBJ1-2; TRBD1 is taken as the D call from the table, unchecked against the DNA. TRBV21-1 is described as a pseudogene. The CDR3 loop spans 16 amino acids. CDR3 in amino acids: CASRTEESGTGVGYTF. CDR3 DNA sequence: TGTGCCAGCAGAACAGAAGAGTCCGGGACAGGGGTCGGCTACACCTTC.

The DNA for the CDR3 is TGTGCCAGCAGTACCGGGTCCACCGTCCTATATTTT. As protein: CASSTGSTVLYF. The chain joins TRBV12-3 or TRBV12-4 to TRBJ1-3, with no clear D. The CDR3 has 12 residues. V shed 5 bases and J shed 14 bases, with 16 bases lying between them.

The chain has TRBV18 and TRBJ2-5, with D unclear. The CDR3 is 13 residues long. The V end was cut by 3 bases, the J end by 5 bases, with 10 bases between. Germline values: CDR1 KGHSH, CDR2 LQKENI. CDR3 nucleotides: TGTGCCAGCTCACCGGGCTCGAAGGAGACCCAGTACTTC. It specifies CASSPGSKETQYF.

The gene calls are TRBV15 and TRBJ1-5; unclear D gene. V shed 4 bases and J shed 4 bases, with 11 bases lying between them. CDR3 length equals 14 residues. Germline V CDR1 and CDR2: LNHNV, YYDKDF (reference sequence). CDR3 loop: CATSTAYSNQPQHF. The CDR3 DNA is TGTGCCACCAGCACCGCGTATTCGAATCAGCCCCAGCATTTT.

The J gene is TRBJ2-1, the V gene TRBV24-1; TRBD1 matches at 7 bases. The CDR3 covers 16 residues. The germline gives CDR1 KGHDR, CDR2 SFDVKD. Trimming took 3 bases from V and 2 from J; bases not matched to a gene: 6. The CDR3 here is CATSDPSGTAYNEQFF. CDR3 nucleotide sequence: TGTGCCACCAGTGATCCTTCCGGGACAGCCTACAATGAGCAGTTCTTC.

The chain joins TRBV10-2 to TRBJ1-3, with D uncertain. The V and J ends lost 1 base and 8 bases respectively, with 15 bases between them. CDR3 length: 15 amino acids. CDR1 and CDR2 (germline): WSHSY, SAAADI. The CDR3 loop reads CASSEFRFAFDTIYF. The CDR3 DNA reads as TGCGCCAGCAGTGAGTTCAGGTTCGCTTTCGACACCATATATTTT.

This chain uses TRBV6-6 with TRBJ2-7, with D maybe TRBD2 (6 bases). The V end was cut by 2 bases, the J end by 6 bases, with 14 bases between. CDR1 is MNHNY and CDR2 is SVGAGI in the germline V gene (reference sequence). CDR3 length equals 14 residues. The CDR3 DNA sequence: TGTGCCAGCAGTTACGGGTCTGAGGGAGGCGAGCAGTACTTC. It is translated as CASSYGSEGGEQYF.

In its sample, this clone was seen a few times. The rearrangement links TRBV10-1 to TRBJ2-7; maybe TRBD1 (6 bases). Trimming took off 6 bases at V and 9 bases at J, with 18 bases between the two ends. In germline, CDR1 is WNHNN, CDR2 SYGVQD (reference sequence). This CDR3 has 13 amino acids. CDR3 DNA: TGCGCCAGCAGCCCCGTTGGGGGCCAAGGGCAGTACTTC. Its protein is CASSPVGGQGQYF.